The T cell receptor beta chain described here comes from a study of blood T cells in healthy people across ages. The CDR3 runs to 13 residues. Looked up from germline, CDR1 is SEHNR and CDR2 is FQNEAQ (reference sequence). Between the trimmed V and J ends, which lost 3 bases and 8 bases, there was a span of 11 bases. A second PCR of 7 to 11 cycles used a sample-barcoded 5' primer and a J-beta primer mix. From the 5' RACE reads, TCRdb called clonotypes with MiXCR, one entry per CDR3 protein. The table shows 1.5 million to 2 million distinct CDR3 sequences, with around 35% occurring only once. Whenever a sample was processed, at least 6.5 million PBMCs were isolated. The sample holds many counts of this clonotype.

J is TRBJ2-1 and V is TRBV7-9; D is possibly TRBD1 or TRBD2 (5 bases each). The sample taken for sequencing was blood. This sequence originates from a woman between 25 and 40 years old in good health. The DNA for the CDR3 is TGTGCCAGCAGCTTGGGACGTCGTGATGAGCAGTTCTTC. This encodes CASSLGRRDEQFF.